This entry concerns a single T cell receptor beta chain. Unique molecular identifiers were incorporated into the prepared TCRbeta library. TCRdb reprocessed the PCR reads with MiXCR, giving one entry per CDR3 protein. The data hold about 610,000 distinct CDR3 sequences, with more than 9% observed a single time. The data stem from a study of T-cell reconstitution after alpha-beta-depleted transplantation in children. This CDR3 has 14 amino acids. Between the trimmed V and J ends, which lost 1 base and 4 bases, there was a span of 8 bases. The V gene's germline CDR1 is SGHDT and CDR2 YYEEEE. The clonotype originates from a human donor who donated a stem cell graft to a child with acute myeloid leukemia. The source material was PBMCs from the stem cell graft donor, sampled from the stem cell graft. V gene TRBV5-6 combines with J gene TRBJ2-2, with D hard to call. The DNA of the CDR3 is TGTGCCAGCAGCTTGTTTCGTTTCACCGGGGAGCTGTTTTTT. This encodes CASSLFRFTGELFF.